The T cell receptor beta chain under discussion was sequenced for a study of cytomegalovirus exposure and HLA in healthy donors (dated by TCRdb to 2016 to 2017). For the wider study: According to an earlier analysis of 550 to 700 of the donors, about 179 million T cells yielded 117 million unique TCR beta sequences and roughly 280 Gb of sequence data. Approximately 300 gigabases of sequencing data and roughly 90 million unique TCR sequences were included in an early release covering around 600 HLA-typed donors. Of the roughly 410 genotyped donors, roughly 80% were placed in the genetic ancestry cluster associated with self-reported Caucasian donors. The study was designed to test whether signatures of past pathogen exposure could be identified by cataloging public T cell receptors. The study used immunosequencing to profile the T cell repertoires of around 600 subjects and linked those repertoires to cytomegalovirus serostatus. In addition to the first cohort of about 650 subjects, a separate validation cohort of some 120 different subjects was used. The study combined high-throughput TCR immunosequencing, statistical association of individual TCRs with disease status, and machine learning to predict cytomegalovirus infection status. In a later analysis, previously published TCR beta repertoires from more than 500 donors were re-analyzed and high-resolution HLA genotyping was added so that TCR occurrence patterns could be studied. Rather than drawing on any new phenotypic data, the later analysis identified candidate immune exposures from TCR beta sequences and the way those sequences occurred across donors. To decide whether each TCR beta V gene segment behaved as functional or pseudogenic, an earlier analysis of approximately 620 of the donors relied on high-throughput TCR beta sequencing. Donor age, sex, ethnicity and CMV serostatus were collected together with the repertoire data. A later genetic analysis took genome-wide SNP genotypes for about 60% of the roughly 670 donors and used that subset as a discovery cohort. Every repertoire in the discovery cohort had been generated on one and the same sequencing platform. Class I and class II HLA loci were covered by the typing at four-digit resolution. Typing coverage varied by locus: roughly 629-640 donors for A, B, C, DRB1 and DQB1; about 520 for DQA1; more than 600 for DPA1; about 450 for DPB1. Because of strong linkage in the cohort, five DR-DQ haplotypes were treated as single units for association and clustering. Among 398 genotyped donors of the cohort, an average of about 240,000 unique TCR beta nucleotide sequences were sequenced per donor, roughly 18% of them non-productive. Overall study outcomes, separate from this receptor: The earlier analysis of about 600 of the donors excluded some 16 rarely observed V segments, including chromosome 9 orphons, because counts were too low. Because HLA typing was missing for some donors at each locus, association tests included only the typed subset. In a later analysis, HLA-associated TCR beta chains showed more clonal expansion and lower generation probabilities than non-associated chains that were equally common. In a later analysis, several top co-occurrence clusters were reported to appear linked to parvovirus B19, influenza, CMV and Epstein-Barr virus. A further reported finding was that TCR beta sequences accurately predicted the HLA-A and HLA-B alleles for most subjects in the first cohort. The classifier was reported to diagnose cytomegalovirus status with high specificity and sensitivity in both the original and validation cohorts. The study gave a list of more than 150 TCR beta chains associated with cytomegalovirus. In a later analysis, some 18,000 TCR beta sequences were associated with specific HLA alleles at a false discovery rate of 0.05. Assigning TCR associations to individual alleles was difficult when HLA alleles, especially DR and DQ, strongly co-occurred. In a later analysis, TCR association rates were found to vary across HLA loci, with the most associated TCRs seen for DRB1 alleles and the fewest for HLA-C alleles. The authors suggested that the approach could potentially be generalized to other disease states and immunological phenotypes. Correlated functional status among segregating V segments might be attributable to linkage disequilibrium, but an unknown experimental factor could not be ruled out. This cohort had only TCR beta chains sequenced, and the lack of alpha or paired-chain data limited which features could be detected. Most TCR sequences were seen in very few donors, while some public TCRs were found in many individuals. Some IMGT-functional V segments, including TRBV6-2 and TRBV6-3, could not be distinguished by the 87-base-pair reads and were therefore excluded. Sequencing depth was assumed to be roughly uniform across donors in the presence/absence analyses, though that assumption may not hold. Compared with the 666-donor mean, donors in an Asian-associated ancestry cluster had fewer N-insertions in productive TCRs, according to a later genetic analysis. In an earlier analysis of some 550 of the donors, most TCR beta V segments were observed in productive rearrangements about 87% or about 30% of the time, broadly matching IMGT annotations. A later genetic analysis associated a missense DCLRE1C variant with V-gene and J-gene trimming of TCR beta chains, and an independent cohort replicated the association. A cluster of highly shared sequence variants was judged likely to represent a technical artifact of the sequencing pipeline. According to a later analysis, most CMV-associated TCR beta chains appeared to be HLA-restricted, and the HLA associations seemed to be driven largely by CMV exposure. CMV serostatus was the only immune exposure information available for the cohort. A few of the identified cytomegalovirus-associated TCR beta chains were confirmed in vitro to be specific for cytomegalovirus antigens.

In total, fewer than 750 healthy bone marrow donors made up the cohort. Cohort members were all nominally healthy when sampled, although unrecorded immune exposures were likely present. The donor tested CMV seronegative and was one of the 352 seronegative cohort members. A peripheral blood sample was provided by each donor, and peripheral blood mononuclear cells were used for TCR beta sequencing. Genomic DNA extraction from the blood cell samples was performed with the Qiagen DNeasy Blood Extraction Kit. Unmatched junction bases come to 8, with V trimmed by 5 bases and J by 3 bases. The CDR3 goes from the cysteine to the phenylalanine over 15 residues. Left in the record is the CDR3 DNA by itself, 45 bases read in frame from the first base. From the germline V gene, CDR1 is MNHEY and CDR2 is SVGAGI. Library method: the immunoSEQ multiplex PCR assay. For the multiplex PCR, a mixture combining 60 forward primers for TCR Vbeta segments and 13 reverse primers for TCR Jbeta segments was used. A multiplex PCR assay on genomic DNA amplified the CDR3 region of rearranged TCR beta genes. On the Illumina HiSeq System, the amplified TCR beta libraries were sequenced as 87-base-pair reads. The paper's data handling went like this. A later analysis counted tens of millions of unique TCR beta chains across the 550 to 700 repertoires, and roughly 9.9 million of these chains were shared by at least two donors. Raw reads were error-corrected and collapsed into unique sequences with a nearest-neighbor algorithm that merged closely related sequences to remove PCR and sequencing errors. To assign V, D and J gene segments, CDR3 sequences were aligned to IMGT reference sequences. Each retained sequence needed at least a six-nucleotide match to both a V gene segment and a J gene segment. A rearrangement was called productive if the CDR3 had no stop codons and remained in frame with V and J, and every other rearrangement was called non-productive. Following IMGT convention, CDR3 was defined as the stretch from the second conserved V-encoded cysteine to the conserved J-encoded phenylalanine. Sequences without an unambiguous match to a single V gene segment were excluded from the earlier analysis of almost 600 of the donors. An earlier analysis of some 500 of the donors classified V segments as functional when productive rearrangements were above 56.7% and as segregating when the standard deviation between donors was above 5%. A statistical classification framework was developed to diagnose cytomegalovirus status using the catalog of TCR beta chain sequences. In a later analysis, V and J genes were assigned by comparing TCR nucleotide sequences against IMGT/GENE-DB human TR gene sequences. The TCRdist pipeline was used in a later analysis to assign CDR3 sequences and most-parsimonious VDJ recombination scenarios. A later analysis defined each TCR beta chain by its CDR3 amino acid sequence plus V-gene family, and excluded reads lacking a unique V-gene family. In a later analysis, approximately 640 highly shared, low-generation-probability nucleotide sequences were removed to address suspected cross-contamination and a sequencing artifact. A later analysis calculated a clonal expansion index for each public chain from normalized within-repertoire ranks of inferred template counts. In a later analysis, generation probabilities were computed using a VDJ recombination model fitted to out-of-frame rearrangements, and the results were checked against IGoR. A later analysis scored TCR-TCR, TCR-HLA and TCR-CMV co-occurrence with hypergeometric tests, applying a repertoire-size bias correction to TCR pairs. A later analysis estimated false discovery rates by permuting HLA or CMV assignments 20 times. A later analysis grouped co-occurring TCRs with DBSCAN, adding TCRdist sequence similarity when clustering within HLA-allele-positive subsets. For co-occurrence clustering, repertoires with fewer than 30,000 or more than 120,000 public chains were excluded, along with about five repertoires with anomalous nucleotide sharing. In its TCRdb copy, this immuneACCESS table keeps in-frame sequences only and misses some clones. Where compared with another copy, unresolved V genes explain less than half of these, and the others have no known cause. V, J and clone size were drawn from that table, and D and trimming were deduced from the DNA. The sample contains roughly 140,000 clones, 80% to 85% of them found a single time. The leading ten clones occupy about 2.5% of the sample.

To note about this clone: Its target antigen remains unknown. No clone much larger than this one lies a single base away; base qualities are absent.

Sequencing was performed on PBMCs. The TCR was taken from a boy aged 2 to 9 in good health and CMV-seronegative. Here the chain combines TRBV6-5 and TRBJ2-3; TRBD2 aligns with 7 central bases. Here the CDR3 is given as CASSRGGSITDTQYF. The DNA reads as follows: TGTGCCAGCAGTCGGGGCGGGAGTATAACAGATACGCAGTATTTT.